These 24 T cell receptor beta chains originate from one sample sequenced in a study of T cell responses to AZD1222 COVID-19 vaccine. The assay was immunoSEQ multiplex PCR, and TCRdb's table has in-frame clones only and misses some. The sample holds roughly 50,000 clones, 65% to 80% seen once. Specimen: peripheral blood, collected on day 0 of AZD1222 vaccination. The receptors shown here come from an adult in good health.

The genes are TRBV7-7 and TRBJ2-1; D uncertain. The ends were cut back, 2 bases at V and 0 bases at J, with 8 bases in the middle. CDR3 length: 15 residues. From germline, CDR1 is SSHAT and CDR2 FNYEAQ (reference sequence). This CDR3 reads CASSLKLSSYNEQFF. CDR3 nucleotide sequence: TGTGCCAGCAGCTTAAAACTAAGCTCCTACAATGAGCAGTTCTTC. The variable domain in full, with the rest retrieved from reference TRBV7-7 and TRBJ2-1, is GAGVSQSPRYKVTKRGQDVTLRCDPISSHATLYWYQQALGQGPEFLTYFNYEAQPDKSGLPSDRFSAERPEGSISTLTIQRTEQRDSAMYRCASSLKLSSYNEQFFGPGTRLTVL.

This clone was counted a few times. The rearrangement joins TRBV5-5 to TRBJ2-2; no clear D gene. Looked up from germline, CDR1 is SGHKS and CDR2 is YYEKEE (reference sequence). Between the trimmed V and J ends, which lost 2 bases and 2 bases, there was a span of 7 bases. The CDR3 has 14 residues. The chain's CDR3 is CASSFDGNTGELFF. CDR3 sequence (DNA): TGTGCCAGCAGCTTCGACGGAAACACCGGGGAGCTGTTTTTT.

The rearrangement uses TRBV7-8 and TRBJ1-5; TRBD1 aligns across 9 bases. The CDR3 is 19 amino acids. CDR1 SGHVS and CDR2 FQNEAQ come from the germline V gene. V lost 3 bases and J lost 2; bases outside the gene matches: 14. CDR3 in DNA: TGTGCCAGCAGCTTCTCACCCGGGACAGGGACCGGGCGCAATCAGCCCCAGCATTTT. Its protein product is CASSFSPGTGTGRNQPQHF. Complete variable domain (other parts from reference TRBV7-8 and TRBJ1-5): GAGVSQSPRYKVAKRGQDVALRCDPISGHVSLFWYQQALGQGPEFLTYFQNEAQLDKSGLPSDRFFAERPEGSVSTLKIQRTQQEDSAVYLCASSFSPGTGTGRNQPQHFGDGTRLSIL.

This clone appeared once. The CDR3 protein is CASSEDGASSYNEQFF. CDR3 nucleotides: TGTGCCAGCAGTGAAGACGGCGCGAGCTCCTACAATGAGCAGTTCTTC. The chain employs TRBV6-1 and TRBJ2-1; the D is unclear. With 1 base removed from V and 0 bases from J, the gap between germline ends came to 10 bases. CDR1 is MNHNS and CDR2 is SASEGT in the germline V gene. The CDR3 has 16 residues.

The chain is built from TRBV7-2 and TRBJ1-2, with 7 bases identical to TRBD1. Trimming removed 0 bases from V and 6 bases from J; junction bases left unmatched: 10. Germline V gene sequence: CDR1 SGHTA, CDR2 FQGNSA. The CDR3 totals 16 residues. CDR3 nucleotides: TGTGCCAGCAGCTTAGCAGGGAGACAGGGCAGTAATGGCTACACCTTC. Its protein product is CASSLAGRQGSNGYTF.

V gene TRBV7-8 combines with J gene TRBJ2-1, with a tentative D call TRBD1 (6 bases). Deletions cut 1 base from V and 8 bases from J, with 9 bases between. This CDR3 spans 13 amino acids. Per the germline V gene, CDR1 is SGHVS and CDR2 is FQNEAQ. CDR3 sequence (DNA): TGTGCCAGCAGCTTAGTAAGGGGGTATGAGCAGTTCTTC. Translated: CASSLVRGYEQFF.

Here the CDR3 reads CASSQSGELFF. CDR3 nucleotides: TGTGCCAGCAGCCAGAGTGGGGAGCTGTTTTTT. This sequence joins TRBV7-6 and TRBJ2-2; D is unresolved. Germline V CDR1 and CDR2: SGHVS, FNYEAQ. V was clipped by 5 bases and J by 8 bases, with 6 bases between them. The CDR3 contains 11 residues.

This chain connects TRBV3-1 (or the pseudogene TRBV3-2) to TRBJ2-5; TRBD1 agrees at 7 bases. Looked up from germline, CDR1 is LGHDT and CDR2 is YNNKEL (reference sequence). V was pared by 1 base and J by 2 bases, with 7 bases of the junction left unmatched. The length of the CDR3 is 16 residues. In DNA form, the CDR3 reads TGTGCCAGCAGCCAAGGGGAGACAGGGTCACAAGAGACCCAGTACTTC. Its protein is CASSQGETGSQETQYF.

V usage is TRBV30 and J usage is TRBJ1-6; D not resolved. The germline V gene has CDR1 GTSNPN and CDR2 SVGIG (reference sequence). With 0 bases removed from V and 6 bases from J, the gap between germline ends came to 15 bases. This CDR3 contains 16 residues. The CDR3 is CAWSVLGRTVNSPLHF. The CDR3 DNA sequence: TGTGCCTGGAGTGTACTGGGAAGAACGGTTAATTCACCCCTCCACTTT.

The chain joins TRBV28 to TRBJ1-2; TRBD1 might be the D (5 bases). In germline, CDR1 is MDHEN, CDR2 SYDVKM. V lost 1 base and J lost 7, with 13 bases in between. This CDR3 region has 14 residues. The CDR3 sequence is CASSLSVQGRGYTF. The CDR3 region has the DNA TGTGCCAGCAGTTTATCGGTCCAGGGTCGTGGCTACACCTTC.

This clone was observed a handful of times. The gene calls are TRBV11-1 and TRBJ1-6; D ambiguous. The CDR3 is 15 amino acids. Per germline, CDR1 SGHAT and CDR2 FQDESV (reference sequence). Trimming pared 2 bases from V and 0 bases from J, leaving 5 bases between. Written as DNA, the CDR3 is TGTGCCAGCAGCTTATCAGACTCCTATAATTCACCCCTCCACTTT. Translating gives CASSLSDSYNSPLHF.

The rearrangement links TRBV28 to TRBJ1-5; the D is unclear. Germline V gene lookup returns CDR1 MDHEN and CDR2 SYDVKM. Deletions cut 2 bases from V and 0 bases from J, with 2 bases between. CDR3 length: 13 amino acids. CDR3 coding DNA: TGTGCCAGCAGTTTAAATAGCAATCAGCCCCAGCATTTT. Its translation: CASSLNSNQPQHF.

The chain joins TRBV18 to TRBJ1-5; TRBD1 agrees at 8 bases. The V segment lost 2 bases and the J segment 7 bases; nucleotides outside the gene matches: 7. The CDR3 contains 15 residues. The germline V gene has CDR1 KGHSH and CDR2 LQKENI. The CDR3 sequence: CASSPSTGVGQPQHF. The CDR3 DNA follows: TGTGCCAGCTCACCATCGACAGGGGTCGGGCAGCCCCAGCATTTT. Using reference TRBV18 and TRBJ1-5 for the parts outside the CDR3, the full variable domain is NAGVMQNPRHLVRRRGQEARLRCSPMKGHSHVYWYRQLPEEGLKFMVYLQKENIIDESGMPKERFSAEFPKEGPSILRIQQVVRGDSAAYFCASSPSTGVGQPQHFGDGTRLSIL.

The gene calls are TRBV2 and TRBJ2-5; TRBD2 aligns across 13 bases. CDR3 length: 16 residues. V trimming: 4 bases; J trimming: 1 base; junction bases outside the gene matches: 3. Germline-derived CDR1 and CDR2 are SNHLY and FYNNEI. The CDR3 DNA is TGTGCCAGCAGTGTGCGACTAGCGGGAGGCCAAGAGACCCAGTACTTC. Protein product: CASSVRLAGGQETQYF. Full variable domain (missing parts from reference TRBV2 and TRBJ2-5): EPEVTQTPSHQVTQMGQEVILRCVPISNHLYFYWYRQILGQKVEFLVSFYNNEISEKSEIFDDQFSVERPDGSNFTLKIRSTKLEDSAMYFCASSVRLAGGQETQYFGPGTRLLVL.

The CDR3 here is CASSSLPGQGRTGELFF. In DNA form, the CDR3 reads TGTGCCAGCAGCTCTCTCCCGGGACAGGGGCGGACCGGGGAGCTGTTTTTT. J is TRBJ2-2 and V is TRBV7-2; 10 nucleotides agree with TRBD1. The CDR3 is 17 residues long. Trimming at V came to 4 bases and at J to 5 bases, leaving 10 bases not matched to a gene. Germline assignment: CDR1 SGHTA and CDR2 FQGNSA.

The V gene is TRBV10-3, the J gene TRBJ1-5; possibly TRBD1 for D (5 bases). Trimming pared 3 bases from V and 5 bases from J, leaving 17 bases between. The CDR3 spans 16 residues. Germline loops: CDR1 ENHRY, CDR2 SYGVKD. The CDR3 nucleotides read TGTGCCATCAGTGATGTTAGGAGGCAGGGAGATCAGCCCCAGCATTTT. Amino acid sequence: CAISDVRRQGDQPQHF.

J is TRBJ1-2 and V is TRBV6-5; TRBD1 matches at 7 bases. This CDR3 comprises 13 residues. The germline V gene has CDR1 MNHEY and CDR2 SVGAGI. Trimming at V came to 10 bases and at J to 9 bases, leaving 14 bases not matched to a gene. In DNA, the CDR3 is TGTGCCACTGACAGGGACAATTCAGGGAGCTACACCTTC. As protein: CATDRDNSGSYTF.

The chain uses TRBV2 and TRBJ2-1; D call uncertain. Germline lookup yields CDR1 SNHLY and CDR2 FYNNEI. V was cut by 7 bases and J by 0 bases, with 10 bases left in between. The CDR3 runs to 14 residues. The CDR3 sequence: CASNRDPSYNEQFF. In DNA form, the CDR3 reads TGTGCCAGCAATAGGGATCCCTCCTACAATGAGCAGTTCTTC.

The V gene is TRBV6-5, the J gene TRBJ2-3, with D hard to call. Looked up from germline, CDR1 is MNHEY and CDR2 is SVGAGI. This CDR3 comprises 16 residues. V shed 3 bases and J shed 5 bases, with 18 bases lying between them. CDR3 in amino acids: CASSYTPGPLGDTQYF. The CDR3 DNA reads TGTGCCAGCAGTTATACCCCAGGACCTTTGGGAGATACGCAGTATTTT.

In this sample, this clone turned up once. V usage is TRBV29-1 and J usage is TRBJ2-3, with 14 nucleotides matching TRBD2. CDR1 SQVTM and CDR2 ANQGSEA come from the germline V gene. The CDR3 spans 16 residues. V lost 4 bases to trimming and J lost 3 bases; unmatched junction nucleotides: 6. The CDR3: CSVGAGTSGSTDTQYF. The CDR3 DNA reads as TGCAGCGTTGGAGCAGGGACTAGCGGGAGTACAGATACGCAGTATTTT.

This clone has only a few counts. V and J are TRBV10-3 and TRBJ2-3; D is possibly TRBD1 (6 bases). Per germline, CDR1 ENHRY and CDR2 SYGVKD. The CDR3 consists of 17 residues. V lost 6 bases to trimming and J lost 0 bases, with 19 bases between them. CDR3 sequence reads: CAISHWDKGLSTDTQYF. CDR3 coding DNA: TGTGCCATCAGCCATTGGGACAAGGGGCTGAGCACAGATACGCAGTATTTT.

The genes are TRBV5-5 and TRBJ1-2; D is ambiguous. CDR1 is SGHKS, CDR2 YYEKEE, per germline (reference sequence). This CDR3 has 13 amino acids. V lost 4 bases and J 1 base, leaving 8 bases between the germline ends. Here the CDR3 DNA reads TGTGCCAGCAGCATGACGGATAACTATGGCTACACCTTC. Protein: CASSMTDNYGYTF.

This chain connects TRBV5-4 to TRBJ1-1, with D maybe TRBD1 (5 bases). Germline V gene sequence: CDR1 SGHNT, CDR2 YYREEE (reference sequence). The CDR3 is 17 amino acids. V was clipped by 4 bases and J by 2 bases, with 21 bases between them. The CDR3 is CASSPSGTGNINTEAFF. For the CDR3, the DNA is TGTGCCAGCAGCCCCTCCGGGACGGGGAATATTAACACTGAAGCTTTCTTT.

The V and J genes are TRBV29-1 and TRBJ2-2, with a weak D call TRBD1 (5 bases). V lost 3 bases, J lost 4 bases, and 9 bases lay in between. CDR1 is SQVTM, CDR2 ANQGSEA, per germline. The CDR3 totals 13 residues. The DNA for the CDR3 is TGCAGCGTTGACAGGACAAGCACCGGGGAGCTGTTTTTT. Protein product: CSVDRTSTGELFF.